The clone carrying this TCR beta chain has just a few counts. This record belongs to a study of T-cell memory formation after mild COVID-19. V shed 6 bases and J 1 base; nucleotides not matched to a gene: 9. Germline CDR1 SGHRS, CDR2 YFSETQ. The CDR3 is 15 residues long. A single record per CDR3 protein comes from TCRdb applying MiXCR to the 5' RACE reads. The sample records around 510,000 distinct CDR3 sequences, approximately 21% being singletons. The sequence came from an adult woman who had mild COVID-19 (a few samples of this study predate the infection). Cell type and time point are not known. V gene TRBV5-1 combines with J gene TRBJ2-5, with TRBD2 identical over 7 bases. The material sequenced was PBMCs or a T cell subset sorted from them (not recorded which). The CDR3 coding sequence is TGCGCCAGCACCCTAGCGGTTGTGGGCCAAGAGACCCAGTACTTC. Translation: CASTLAVVGQETQYF.